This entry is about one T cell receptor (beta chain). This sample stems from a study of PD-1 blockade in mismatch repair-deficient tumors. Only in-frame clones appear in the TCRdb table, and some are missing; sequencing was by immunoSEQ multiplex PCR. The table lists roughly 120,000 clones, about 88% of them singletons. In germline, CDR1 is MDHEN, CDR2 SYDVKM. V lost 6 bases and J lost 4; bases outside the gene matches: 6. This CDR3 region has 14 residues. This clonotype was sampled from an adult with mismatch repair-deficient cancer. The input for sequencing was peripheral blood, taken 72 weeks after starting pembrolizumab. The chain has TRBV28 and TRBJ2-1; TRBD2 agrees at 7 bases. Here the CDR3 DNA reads TGTGCCAGCAGACGAACTAGCGAGTACAATGAGCAGTTCTTC. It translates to CASRRTSEYNEQFF. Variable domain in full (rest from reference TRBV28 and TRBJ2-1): DVKVTQSSRYLVKRTGEKVFLECVQDMDHENMFWYRQDPGLGLRLIYFSYDVKMKEKGDIPEGYSVSREKKERFSLILESASTNQTSMYLCASRRTSEYNEQFFGPGTRLTVL.